This T cell receptor (beta chain) appears in the sequencing data of a study of T-cell memory formation after mild COVID-19 (dated by TCRdb to the early 2020s). Regarding the study in general: Most TCR sequence clusters were specific to one of the two donors. T-cell clones expanding and contracting after mild COVID-19 in a couple of donors were tracked by longitudinal TCRalpha and TCRbeta repertoire sequencing. The cohort comprised two young, previously healthy adult volunteers, one female and one male. Findings and caveats that apply to the study as a whole: Contracting CD4+ clones turned up mainly in the CM and EM memory subsets, whereas EMRA was where CD8+ clones were enriched. Clones contracting from day 15 to 85 had balanced CD4/CD8 phenotypes, while a second wave expanding from day 15 to 37 was biased towards CD4+. SARS-CoV-2 specificity was not confirmed for the second-wave clones peaking on day 37. Some responding clones were detected in pre-infection memory, suggesting pre-existing cross-reactive memory T cells joined the SARS-CoV-2 response. The study included only a couple of mild cases, and larger cohorts that include severe cases with pre-infection samples were judged to be necessary.

Ficoll-Paque density gradient centrifugation was the method used to isolate PBMCs. Only a few counts were recorded for this clonotype. Its target antigen remains unknown. Qualities for individual bases were not recorded, and no much larger clone is one base off. The CDR3 holds 17 amino acids from the cysteine to the phenylalanine. Only the CDR3 portion is preserved as DNA: 51 bases, with reading frame beginning at the first base. Clipping removes 5 bases from V and 2 bases from J, with 8 as the unmatched junction base count. As encoded in the germline V gene, CDR1 is MNHEY while CDR2 is SVGEGT. This sample was sequenced with an Illumina NovaSeq 6000. Using 5'RACE with constant-segment primers, TCRalpha and TCRbeta cDNA libraries were constructed, with sample barcodes and unique molecular identifiers added in the process. Trizol reagent was used to extract RNA from every sample. Library amplification was performed in two PCR steps, and a second sample barcode and Illumina TruSeq adapters were introduced in the second step. Sequencing of the libraries was done on an Illumina NovaSeq, producing 2 x 150 bp paired-end reads. As for the authors' bioinformatics: Demultiplexing of reads and collapsing into UMI-guided consensus sequences were performed with migec v1.2.7. With mixcr v2.1.11, UMI consensuses were aligned to TRA and TRB V and J templates and assembled into clonotypes. A clonotype was counted as expanded or contracted only if both edgeR and NoisET called the change significant, with noise models trained on biological replicates. For edgeR calls, a false discovery rate-adjusted p below 0.01 and a log2 fold-change threshold of 1 were applied. As an exploratory analysis of dynamics, max-normalized trajectories of the 1000 most abundant clonotypes were examined with PCA combined with hierarchical clustering. Each responding clone was given a CD4 or CD8 phenotype based on the CD4+ and CD8+ repertoires, which had been sequenced separately. TCRdb reprocessing: public reads trimmed at Q25 with fastp, clones called with MiXCR, in-frame beta chains kept. Each entry is one CDR3 protein sequence, shown with its most common DNA and genes. Clone size and V and J calls follow TCRdb, not the original study. Within this sample are approximately 570,000 distinct CDR3 sequences, with roughly 17% of them counted one time only. The top ten constitute about 11% of the sample.

Sequenced: PBMCs or a T cell subset sorted from them (not recorded which). This clonotype originated in an adult woman who had mild COVID-19 (a few samples of this study predate the infection). The sample titles of this study are shuffled in the database, so cell type and time point are left out; the donor was told from shared clones. In this chain, TRBV6-2 or TRBV6-3 is recombined with TRBJ2-7, with 14 middle bases fitting TRBD2. The CDR3 has the sequence CASSTGTSGGTTYEQYF. The DNA sequence reads TGTGCCAGCAGTACCGGGACTAGCGGGGGAACTACCTACGAGCAGTACTTC.